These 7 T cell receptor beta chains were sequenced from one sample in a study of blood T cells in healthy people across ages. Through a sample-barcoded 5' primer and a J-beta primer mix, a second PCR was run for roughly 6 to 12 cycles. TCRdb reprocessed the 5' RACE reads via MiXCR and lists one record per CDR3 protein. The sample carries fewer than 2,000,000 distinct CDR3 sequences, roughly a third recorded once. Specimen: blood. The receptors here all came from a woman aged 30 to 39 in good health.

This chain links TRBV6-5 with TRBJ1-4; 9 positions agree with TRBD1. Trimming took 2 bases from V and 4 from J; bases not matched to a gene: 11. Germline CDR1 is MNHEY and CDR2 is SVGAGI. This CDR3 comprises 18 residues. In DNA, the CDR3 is TGTGCCAGCAGTTACGCGGTAGGGACAGGGTTGGGTAATGAAAAACTGTTTTTT. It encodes CASSYAVGTGLGNEKLFF.

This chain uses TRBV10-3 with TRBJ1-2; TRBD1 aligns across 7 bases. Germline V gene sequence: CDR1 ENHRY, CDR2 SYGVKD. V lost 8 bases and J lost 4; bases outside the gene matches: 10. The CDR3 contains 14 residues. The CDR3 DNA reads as TGTGCCATCCGGGACAGCCCAAACGGCTATGGCTACACCTTC. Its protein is CAIRDSPNGYGYTF.

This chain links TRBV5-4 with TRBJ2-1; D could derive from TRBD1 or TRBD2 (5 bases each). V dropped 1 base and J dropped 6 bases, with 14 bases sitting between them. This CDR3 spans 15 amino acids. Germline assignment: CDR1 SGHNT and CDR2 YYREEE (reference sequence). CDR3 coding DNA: TGTGCCAGCAGCTTGAGGGCTGGGGGATTCAATGAGCAGTTCTTC. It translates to CASSLRAGGFNEQFF.

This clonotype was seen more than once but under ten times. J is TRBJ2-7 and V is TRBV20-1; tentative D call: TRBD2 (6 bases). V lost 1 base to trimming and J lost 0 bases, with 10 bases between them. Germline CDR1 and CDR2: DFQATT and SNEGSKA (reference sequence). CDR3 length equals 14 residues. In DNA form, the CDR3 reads TGCAGTGCTAGAGGACTAGACCACTCCTACGAGCAGTACTTC. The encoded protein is CSARGLDHSYEQYF.

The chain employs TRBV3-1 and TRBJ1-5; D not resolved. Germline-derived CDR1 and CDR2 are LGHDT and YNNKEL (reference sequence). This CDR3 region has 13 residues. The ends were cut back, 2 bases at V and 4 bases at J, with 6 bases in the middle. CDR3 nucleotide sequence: TGTGCCAGCAGCCAATCACAGAATCAGCCCCAGCATTTT. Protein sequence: CASSQSQNQPQHF.

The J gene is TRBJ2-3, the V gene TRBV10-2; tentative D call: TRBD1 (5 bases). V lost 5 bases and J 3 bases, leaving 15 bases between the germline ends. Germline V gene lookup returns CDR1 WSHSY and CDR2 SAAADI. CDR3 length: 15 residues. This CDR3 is CASSTGRPQTDTQYF. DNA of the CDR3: TGCGCCAGCAGTACAGGACGTCCTCAAACAGATACGCAGTATTTT.

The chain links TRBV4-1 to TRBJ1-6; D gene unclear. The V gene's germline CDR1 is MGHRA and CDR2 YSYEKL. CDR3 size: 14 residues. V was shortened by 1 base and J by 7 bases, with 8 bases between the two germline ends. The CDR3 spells CASSQGGTNSPLHF. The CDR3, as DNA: TGCGCCAGCAGCCAAGGGGGAACAAATTCACCCCTCCACTTT.